Presented here are 10 T cell receptor beta chains from one specimen sequenced in a study of CD8+CD57+ T cells in acquired aplastic anemia. TCR beta VDJ and CDR3 profiles were obtained from a genomic DNA template. TCRdb re-derived calls from the reads in MiXCR, one entry per CDR3 protein. Of over 150,000 distinct CDR3 sequences listed, 35% to 55% are singletons. Sequenced input: sorted CD4+, CD8+, or CD8+CD57+ T cells (not recorded which) from PBMCs. The receptor source for this set is a human donor in good health.

This rearrangement joins TRBV7-9 to TRBJ2-5; 7 positions agree with TRBD1. V trimming: 6 bases; J trimming: 4 bases; junction bases outside the gene matches: 2. This CDR3 is built from 12 residues. Per the germline V gene, CDR1 is SEHNR and CDR2 is FQNEAQ (reference sequence). CDR3 loop: CASRHRGETQYF. DNA for the CDR3: TGTGCCAGCAGGCACAGGGGAGAGACCCAGTACTTC.

This clonotype has at least ten counts. The rearrangement uses TRBV29-1 and TRBJ2-7; TRBD1 aligns across 8 bases. The V gene end was trimmed by 6 bases and the J gene end by 3 bases; junction bases not matched to a gene: 7. The CDR3 consists of 13 residues. Germline assignment: CDR1 SQVTM and CDR2 ANQGSEA. The CDR3 DNA follows: TGCAGCGTGACTGGACAGGGAATCTACGAGCAGTACTTC. It specifies CSVTGQGIYEQYF.

This clonotype occurred many times. J is TRBJ2-2 and V is TRBV20-1, with 14 bases aligning to TRBD2. Germline V gene sequence: CDR1 DFQATT, CDR2 SNEGSKA (reference sequence). This CDR3 has 18 residues. Germline trimming cut 4 bases from V and 3 bases from J; bases unmatched to any gene: 10. The CDR3: CSAKRTSGRTPYTGELFF. CDR3 nucleotides: TGCAGTGCTAAACGGACTAGCGGGAGGACCCCGTACACCGGGGAGCTGTTTTTT.

This clonotype showed up just a few times. CDR3 coding DNA: TGTGCCAGCATCAGCGGCAGCTCCTACAATGAGCAGTTCTTC. It specifies CASISGSSYNEQFF. The chain employs TRBV28 and TRBJ2-1; D may be TRBD2 (5 bases). The CDR3 covers 14 residues. The germline V and J ends were trimmed by 7 bases and 0 bases, with 10 bases remaining between them. Germline-derived CDR1 and CDR2 are MDHEN and SYDVKM.

There are many counts of this clonotype. The chain joins TRBV6-1 to TRBJ1-1, with a possible D match to TRBD1 (6 bases). Trimming removed 4 bases from V and 1 base from J, with 10 bases in between. CDR1 MNHNS and CDR2 SASEGT come from the germline V gene. CDR3 length equals 14 residues. The CDR3 DNA sequence: TGTGCCAGCAGTGCCCGGGACAAGAACACTGAAGCTTTCTTT. Amino acids: CASSARDKNTEAFF.

The chain employs TRBV20-1 and TRBJ2-1, with D perhaps given as TRBD1 or TRBD2 (6 bases each). The CDR3 is made up of 13 amino acids. CDR1 is DFQATT and CDR2 is SNEGSKA in the germline V gene (reference sequence). Trimming shortened V by 3 bases and J by 4 bases, and 10 bases separated the two germline ends. Here the CDR3 DNA reads TGCAGTGCTAGCGGGGGCCTGTACAATGAGCAGTTCTTC. Translation gives CSASGGLYNEQFF.

The chain has TRBV20-1 and TRBJ2-5, with 13 bases fitting TRBD2. The CDR3 spans 14 residues. V dropped 6 bases and J dropped 2; count of bases not matched to a gene: 3. CDR1 is DFQATT and CDR2 is SNEGSKA in the germline V gene (reference sequence). CDR3: CSALTSGRQETQYF. The DNA of the CDR3 is TGCAGTGCCCTGACTAGCGGGAGGCAAGAGACCCAGTACTTC.

The sample holds many counts of this clonotype. The CDR3 coding sequence is TGTGCCAGCAGTCCACCTCACGGCAATGAGCAGTTCTTC. Its translation is CASSPPHGNEQFF. This chain links TRBV12-3 or TRBV12-4 with TRBJ2-1; D is undetermined. The length of the CDR3 is 13 residues. V was shortened by 5 bases and J by 6 bases, with 11 bases between the two germline ends.

The table lists this clonotype with a count of one. This sequence joins TRBV10-3 and TRBJ1-1, with 8 nucleotides matching TRBD1. From germline, CDR1 is ENHRY and CDR2 SYGVKD. The CDR3 length is 14 residues. Trimming cost V 10 bases and J 7 bases; bases outside gene matches: 14. The CDR3 protein is CASRKADRAGEAFF. The CDR3 nucleotides are TGTGCCAGCAGGAAGGCGGACAGGGCGGGTGAAGCTTTCTTT.

The chain combines TRBV2 with TRBJ2-3; possible D gene TRBD2, 7 bases. The germline CDR1 and CDR2 sequences are SNHLY and FYNNEI. The CDR3 has 14 residues. Trimming took 3 bases from V and 3 from J, leaving 10 bases between them. The CDR3 sequence: CASSEEGGTDTQYF. The CDR3 coding sequence is TGTGCCAGCAGTGAGGAGGGGGGGACAGATACGCAGTATTTT.